Shown below are 24 T cell receptor beta chains from a single sample sequenced in a study of blood T cell repertoires in COVID-19. Clones were read by immunoSEQ multiplex PCR, and TCRdb kept only the in-frame ones, dropping some. Among roughly 23,000 clones listed, roughly 90% were seen once. The sequenced material came from peripheral blood. The receptors shown here come from a woman aged 80 or older with active COVID-19.

The chain links TRBV10-3 to TRBJ1-3; weak D call: TRBD1 (5 bases). CDR3 size: 17 residues. Per germline, CDR1 ENHRY and CDR2 SYGVKD. V lost 5 bases, J lost 0 bases, and 17 bases lay in between. The CDR3 is CAISPLPGGDSGNTIYF. CDR3 bases: TGTGCCATCAGTCCACTCCCGGGGGGAGACTCTGGAAACACCATATATTTT.

This chain links TRBV7-2 with TRBJ2-5; 11 bases map to TRBD2. The germline V gene has CDR1 SGHTA and CDR2 FQGNSA. CDR3 length: 16 amino acids. The V and J ends lost 7 bases and 7 bases, in that order; junction bases with no gene match: 14. The chain's CDR3 is CASTAPPGGLAGTQYF. The CDR3 DNA reads as TGTGCCAGCACCGCTCCCCCAGGCGGACTAGCGGGGACCCAGTACTTC.

The gene calls are TRBV6-1 and TRBJ1-1; weak D call: TRBD1 (6 bases). CDR1 MNHNS and CDR2 SASEGT come from the germline V gene. Trimming left V 2 bases short and J 4 bases short, with 20 bases between. The CDR3 spans 17 residues. Written as DNA, the CDR3 is TGTGCCAGCAGTGAACTTGGGGGCCCAACTCCTGGCACTGAAGCTTTCTTT. Translating it yields CASSELGGPTPGTEAFF.

The chain couples TRBV5-1 to TRBJ2-6; tentative D call: TRBD2 (6 bases). CDR3 length: 19 residues. CDR1 SGHRS and CDR2 YFSETQ come from the germline V gene. V shed 0 bases and J shed 0 bases, with 16 bases lying between them. CDR3 DNA: TGCGCCAGCAGCTTGGTTATGGGGGGACGTGGCTCTGGGGCCAACGTCCTGACTTTC. Residues: CASSLVMGGRGSGANVLTF.

This clone was recorded only once. V usage is TRBV7-2 and J usage is TRBJ2-1; 8 nucleotides match TRBD2. CDR3 size: 14 residues. Losses at the gene ends were 5 bases for V and 9 bases for J; bases not matched to a gene: 9. The V gene's germline CDR1 is SGHTA and CDR2 FQGNSA. CDR3 sequence reads: CASSPGHGRGEQFF. CDR3 sequence (DNA): TGTGCCAGCAGCCCCGGACACGGGAGGGGTGAGCAGTTCTTC.

The chain carries TRBV7-9 and TRBJ2-2; 9 bases fit TRBD2. Unmatched junction bases numbered 2, after V lost 7 bases and J lost 8 bases. The CDR3 has 12 residues. Germline CDR1 is SEHNR and CDR2 is FQNEAQ (reference sequence). In nucleotides, the CDR3 is TGTGCCAGCAACGGACTAGCGGGGGAGCTGTTTTTT. Its protein product is CASNGLAGELFF.

The V and J genes are TRBV4-2 and TRBJ2-5; possibly TRBD1 for D (6 bases). Germline assignment: CDR1 LGHNA and CDR2 YNFKEQ. Trimming left V 4 bases short and J 1 base short, with 22 bases between. This CDR3 is 18 amino acids long. The CDR3 DNA sequence: TGTGCCAGCAGCCCCGACCGTCGCCGGGACACCACCCAAGAGACCCAGTACTTC. Encoded protein: CASSPDRRRDTTQETQYF.

This rearrangement joins TRBV6-1 to TRBJ2-5, with D possibly matching TRBD2 (6 bases). Trimming took 2 bases from V and 4 from J, leaving 14 bases between them. This CDR3 spans 15 amino acids. From germline, CDR1 is MNHNS and CDR2 SASEGT. The CDR3 DNA reads TGTGCCAGCAGTGAATTGGGACTGAGGACAGAGACCCAGTACTTC. Its protein is CASSELGLRTETQYF.

J is TRBJ2-6 and V is TRBV6-6; D possibly corresponds to TRBD2 (5 bases). V was trimmed by 8 bases and J by 0 bases, leaving 14 bases between them. The length of the CDR3 is 16 residues. The germline CDR1 and CDR2 sequences are MNHNY and SVGAGI (reference sequence). In DNA, the CDR3 is TGTGCCAGCGGGGAGATTGGTTTCTCTGGGGCCAACGTCCTGACTTTC. Residues: CASGEIGFSGANVLTF.

The chain employs TRBV11-2 and TRBJ2-1, with 16 bases matching TRBD2. The CDR3 is 18 residues long. Germline CDR1 is SGHAT and CDR2 is FQNNGV. V shed 6 bases, J shed 12 bases, and the junction held 17 bases outside the gene matches. The CDR3 bases are TGTGCCAGCAGATTACGCCCTGGGACTAGCGGGGGGGCCCTGGGGCAGTTCTTC. It yields the protein CASRLRPGTSGGALGQFF.

The V gene is TRBV2, the J gene TRBJ1-2, with D perhaps matching TRBD1 (5 bases). The CDR3 extends over 12 amino acids. Looked up from germline, CDR1 is SNHLY and CDR2 is FYNNEI. V lost 3 bases and J 8 bases, leaving 10 bases between the germline ends. The DNA for the CDR3 is TGTGCCAGCAGTGAGACAGACTGGGGCTACACCTTC. It is translated as CASSETDWGYTF.

This rearrangement joins TRBV10-3 to TRBJ1-1; no clear D. From germline, CDR1 is ENHRY and CDR2 SYGVKD. The CDR3 is made up of 12 amino acids. Trimming removed 7 bases from V and 4 bases from J, with 10 bases in between. This CDR3 reads CAIMKEGTEAFF. The CDR3, as DNA: TGTGCCATCATGAAAGAGGGCACTGAAGCTTTCTTT.

The table lists this clone with a count of one. This chain uses TRBV3-1 (or the pseudogene TRBV3-2) with TRBJ2-1, with 10 bases that match TRBD2. V lost 5 bases, J lost 0 bases, and 4 bases stayed unmatched. The CDR3 spans 16 residues. CDR1 and CDR2 (germline): LGHDT, YNNKEL (reference sequence). Written as DNA, the CDR3 is TGTGCCAGCAGCTATTCTAGCGGGGGCTCCTACAATGAGCAGTTCTTC. This codes for CASSYSSGGSYNEQFF.

V is TRBV4-2 and J is TRBJ2-3; 7 bases are shared with TRBD2. Per germline, CDR1 LGHNA and CDR2 YNFKEQ. The CDR3 covers 15 residues. The V segment lost 3 bases and the J segment 2 bases; nucleotides outside the gene matches: 5. The CDR3: CASSQAGTNTDTQYF. CDR3 coding DNA: TGTGCCAGCAGCCAGGCCGGGACTAACACAGATACGCAGTATTTT.

V is TRBV5-4 and J is TRBJ2-3, with 13 nucleotides matching TRBD2. This CDR3 is built from 17 residues. J lost 1 base, V lost 0 bases, and 2 bases had no gene match. CDR1 is SGHNT, CDR2 YYREEE, per germline (reference sequence). CDR3 amino acids: CASSLVGLAGGTDTQYF. The CDR3 DNA reads TGTGCCAGCAGCTTGGTAGGACTAGCGGGGGGCACAGATACGCAGTATTTT.

The chain recombines TRBV29-1 with TRBJ2-7, with D maybe TRBD2 (6 bases). The CDR3 consists of 15 residues. Germline V gene sequence: CDR1 SQVTM, CDR2 ANQGSEA. V gave up 0 bases and J gave up 1 base, with 13 bases separating them. The CDR3 sequence is CSVEEPGEKSYEQYF. In DNA, the CDR3 is TGCAGCGTTGAAGAGCCGGGGGAAAAATCCTACGAGCAGTACTTC.

CDR3 loop: CASSPGTSGGHHTDTQYF. The CDR3 bases are TGTGCCAGCAGCCCCGGGACTAGCGGGGGCCACCACACAGATACGCAGTATTTT. This chain joins TRBV3-1 (or the pseudogene TRBV3-2) and TRBJ2-3; TRBD2 matches 14 bases. Germline loops: CDR1 LGHDT, CDR2 YNNKEL (reference sequence). The CDR3 extends over 18 amino acids. J gave up 2 bases and V 4 bases, and 8 bases lay outside the gene matches.

This clone appeared once. The rearrangement joins TRBV6-4 to TRBJ2-3, with D possibly being TRBD2 (5 bases). Germline V gene data show CDR1 as MRHNA and CDR2 as SNTAGT. Trimming shortened V by 6 bases and J by 1 base, and 8 bases separated the two germline ends. This CDR3 contains 13 residues. The CDR3: CASSTGGTDTQYF. CDR3 sequence (DNA): TGTGCCAGCAGCACCGGGGGCACAGATACGCAGTATTTT.

The V call is TRBV13, the J call TRBJ1-5; D is ambiguous. The V and J ends lost 0 bases and 1 base respectively, with 10 bases between them. The CDR3 consists of 16 residues. CDR1 and CDR2 from the germline V gene are PRHDT and FYEKMQ (reference sequence). The CDR3 bases are TGTGCCAGCAGCTTAGGGGGGAGGACGAGCAATCAGCCCCAGCATTTT. Translated: CASSLGGRTSNQPQHF.

Written as DNA, the CDR3 is TGTGCCAGCAGCTTAGTCGGTGGCAAGCAGGGTCAGCCCCAGCATTTT. Its translation is CASSLVGGKQGQPQHF. This chain uses TRBV7-2 with TRBJ1-5; possible D gene TRBD1, 5 bases. The CDR3 sequence is 16 residues long. V dropped 1 base and J dropped 6 bases, with 16 bases sitting between them. The germline V gene has CDR1 SGHTA and CDR2 FQGNSA.

The chain has TRBV27 and TRBJ2-7; the match to TRBD1 covers 7 bases. V shed 4 bases, J shed 5 bases, and the junction held 8 bases outside the gene matches. The germline V gene encodes CDR1 MNHEY and CDR2 SMNVEV (reference sequence). The CDR3 consists of 14 residues. Written as DNA, the CDR3 is TGTGCCAGCAGTTATACGACAGGGAACCACGAGCAGTACTTC. Translation gives CASSYTTGNHEQYF.

V and J are TRBV20-1 and TRBJ2-3, with 7 positions matching TRBD2. The CDR3 length is 12 residues. Germline-derived CDR1 and CDR2 are DFQATT and SNEGSKA (reference sequence). Trimming removed 3 bases from V and 5 bases from J; junction bases left unmatched: 2. CDR3 sequence: CSASPSGDTQYF. The CDR3 DNA reads as TGCAGTGCTAGTCCTAGCGGAGATACGCAGTATTTT.

This rearrangement joins TRBV5-1 to TRBJ1-2; possible D gene TRBD1, 6 bases. CDR3 length equals 15 residues. CDR1 and CDR2 from the germline V gene are SGHRS and YFSETQ. The germline V and J ends were trimmed by 0 bases and 3 bases, with 12 bases remaining between them. CDR3 coding DNA: TGCGCCAGCAGCTTGGCTGGCAGGGGTGACTATGGCTACACCTTC. This encodes CASSLAGRGDYGYTF. Supplemented by reference TRBV5-1 and TRBJ1-2, the full variable domain reads KAGVTQTPRYLIKTRGQQVTLSCSPISGHRSVSWYQQTPGQGLQFLFEYFSETQRNKGNFPGRFSGRQFSNSRSEMNVSTLELGDSALYLCASSLAGRGDYGYTFGSGTRLTVV.

The rearrangement links TRBV2 to TRBJ1-6; TRBD1 matches at 7 bases. J gave up 9 bases and V 6 bases, and 5 bases lay outside the gene matches. The CDR3 spans 13 residues. The V gene's germline CDR1 is SNHLY and CDR2 FYNNEI. CDR3 DNA: TGTGCCAGCAGGCCCCAGGGGGGTTCACCCCTCCACTTT. This codes for CASRPQGGSPLHF. The entire variable domain, with the rest obtained from reference TRBV2 and TRBJ1-6, is as follows: EPEVTQTPSHQVTQMGQEVILRCVPISNHLYFYWYRQILGQKVEFLVSFYNNEISEKSEIFDDQFSVERPDGSNFTLKIRSTKLEDSAMYFCASRPQGGSPLHFGNGTRLTVT.